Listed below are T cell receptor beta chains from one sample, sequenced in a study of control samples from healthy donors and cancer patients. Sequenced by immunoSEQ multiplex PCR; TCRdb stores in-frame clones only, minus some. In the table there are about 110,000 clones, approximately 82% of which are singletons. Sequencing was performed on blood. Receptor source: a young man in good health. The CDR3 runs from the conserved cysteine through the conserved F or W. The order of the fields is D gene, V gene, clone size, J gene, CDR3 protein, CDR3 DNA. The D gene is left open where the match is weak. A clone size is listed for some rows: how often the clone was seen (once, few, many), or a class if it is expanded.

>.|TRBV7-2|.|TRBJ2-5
CASSPSWETQYF
TGTGCCAGCAGCCCATCCTGGGAGACCCAGTACTTC
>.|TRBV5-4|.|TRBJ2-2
CASSLWLGKTSGELFF
TGTGCCAGCAGCTTGTGGCTGGGGAAAACGTCCGGGGAGCTGTTTTTT
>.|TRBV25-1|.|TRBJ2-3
CASSVQGTQYF
TGTGCCAGCAGTGTACAGGGTACGCAGTATTTT
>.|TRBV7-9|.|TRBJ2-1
CASSFSQGQFFDEQFF
TGTGCCAGCAGCTTCTCCCAAGGACAGTTCTTCGATGAGCAGTTCTTC
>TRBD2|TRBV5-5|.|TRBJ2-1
CASSFISGASYNEQFF
TGTGCCAGCAGCTTTATTAGCGGGGCGTCCTACAATGAGCAGTTCTTC
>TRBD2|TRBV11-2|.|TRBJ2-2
CASSLDMGLAGAGELFF
TGTGCCAGCAGCTTAGATATGGGACTAGCGGGGGCCGGGGAGCTGTTTTTT
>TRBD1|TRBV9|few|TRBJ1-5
CASSQGASNQPQHF
TGTGCCAGCAGCCAGGGGGCAAGCAATCAGCCCCAGCATTTT
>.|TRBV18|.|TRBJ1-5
CASSITGSQPQHF
TGTGCCAGCTCAATCACGGGAAGTCAGCCCCAGCATTTT
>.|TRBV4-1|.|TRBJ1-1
CASSQDVGNPEAFF
TGCGCCAGCAGCCAAGATGTGGGTAACCCTGAAGCTTTCTTT
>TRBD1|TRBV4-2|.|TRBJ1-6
CASSQYQAGGYNSPLHF
TGTGCCAGCAGCCAATATCAGGCAGGGGGCTATAATTCACCCCTCCACTTT
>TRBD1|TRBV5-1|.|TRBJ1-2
CASSPTDRVTGYTF
TGCGCCAGCAGCCCAACAGACAGGGTTACTGGCTACACCTTC
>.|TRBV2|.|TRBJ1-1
CASRSDSYGAFF
TGTGCCAGCAGGTCCGACAGTTATGGAGCTTTCTTT
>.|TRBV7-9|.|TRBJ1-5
CASSLSGQANQPQHF
TGTGCCAGCAGCTTATCGGGGCAGGCCAATCAGCCCCAGCATTTT
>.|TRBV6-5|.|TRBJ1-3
CASSRRQSRNTIYF
TGTGCCAGCAGCAGACGACAGAGTAGAAACACCATATATTTT
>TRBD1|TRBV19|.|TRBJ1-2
CASSTPDRPFNYGYTF
TGTGCCAGTAGTACCCCGGACAGGCCTTTTAACTATGGCTACACCTTC
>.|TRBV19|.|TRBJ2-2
CASSIEGVTGELFF
TGTGCCAGTAGTATAGAGGGGGTCACCGGGGAGCTGTTTTTT
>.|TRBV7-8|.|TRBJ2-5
CASSPSPTQETQYF
TGTGCCAGCAGCCCAAGTCCCACCCAAGAGACCCAGTACTTC
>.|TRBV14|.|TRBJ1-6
CASSQERGGISPLHF
TGTGCCAGCAGCCAAGAGCGAGGGGGAATCTCACCCCTCCACTTT
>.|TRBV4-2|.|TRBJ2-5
CASSQEPSQLKETQYF
TGTGCCAGCAGCCAAGAACCCTCCCAGCTGAAAGAGACCCAGTACTTC
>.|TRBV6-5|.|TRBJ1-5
CASSLGSHNQPQHF
TGTGCCAGCAGTTTGGGCTCCCACAATCAGCCCCAGCATTTT
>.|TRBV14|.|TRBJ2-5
CASSLNRAQETQYF
TGTGCCAGCAGCCTGAACAGGGCTCAAGAGACCCAGTACTTC
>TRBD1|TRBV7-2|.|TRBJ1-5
CASSWDRVTQPQHF
TGTGCCAGCAGCTGGGACAGGGTCACTCAGCCCCAGCATTTT
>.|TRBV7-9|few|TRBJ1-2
CASSSTASGHYYGYTF
TGTGCCAGCAGCTCCACCGCATCGGGACACTATTATGGCTACACCTTC
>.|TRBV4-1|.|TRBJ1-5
CASSQEELDFLYSNQPQHF
TGCGCCAGCAGCCAAGAGGAGTTGGACTTTCTTTATAGCAATCAGCCCCAGCATTTT
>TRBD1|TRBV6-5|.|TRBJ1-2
CASRPGQGYGYTF
TGTGCCAGCAGACCGGGACAGGGTTATGGCTACACCTTC
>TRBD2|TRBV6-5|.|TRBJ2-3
CASTPRGGSTDTQYF
TGTGCCAGCACCCCCCGGGGGGGTAGCACAGATACGCAGTATTTT
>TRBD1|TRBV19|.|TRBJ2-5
CASRGTDLETQYF
TGTGCCAGCCGAGGGACAGATTTGGAGACCCAGTACTTC
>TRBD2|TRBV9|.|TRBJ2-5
CASSQGLAGGETQYF
TGTGCCAGCAGCCAAGGACTAGCGGGGGGGGAGACCCAGTACTTC
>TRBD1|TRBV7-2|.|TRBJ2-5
CASSTTGAPVTQYF
TGTGCCAGCAGCACAACAGGGGCTCCCGTGACCCAGTACTTC
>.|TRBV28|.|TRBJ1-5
CASTLPGALNSNQPQHF
TGTGCCAGCACCCTTCCGGGGGCCCTAAATAGCAATCAGCCCCAGCATTTT
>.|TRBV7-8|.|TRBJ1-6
CASSSYGGNSPLHF
TGTGCCAGCAGCTCTTACGGGGGAAATTCACCCCTCCACTTT
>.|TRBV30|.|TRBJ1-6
CAWSRDSDSPLHF
TGTGCCTGGAGCCGAGACAGTGATTCACCCCTCCACTTT
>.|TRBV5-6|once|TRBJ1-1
CASSHVGGDTEAFF
TGTGCCAGCAGTCATGTTGGGGGGGACACTGAAGCTTTCTTT
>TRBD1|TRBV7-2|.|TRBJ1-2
CASILGWGQGRLANYGYTF
TGTGCCAGCATTCTAGGATGGGGACAGGGGCGATTAGCTAACTATGGCTACACCTTC
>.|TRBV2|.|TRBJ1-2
CASRPDYGYTF
TGTGCCAGCAGGCCGGATTATGGCTACACCTTC
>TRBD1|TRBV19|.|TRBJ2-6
CASSIAGQGFSGANVLTF
TGTGCCAGTAGTATTGCTGGACAGGGGTTCTCTGGGGCCAACGTCCTGACTTTC
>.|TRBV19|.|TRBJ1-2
CASRVETAFLGDGYTF
TGTGCCAGTAGGGTTGAGACAGCTTTTTTGGGGGATGGCTACACCTTC
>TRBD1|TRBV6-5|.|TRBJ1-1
CASRGQGSLGTEAFF
TGTGCCAGCAGGGGACAGGGAAGTTTGGGCACTGAAGCTTTCTTT
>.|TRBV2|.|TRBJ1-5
CASSQYSNQPQHF
TGTGCCAGCAGTCAATATAGCAATCAGCCCCAGCATTTT
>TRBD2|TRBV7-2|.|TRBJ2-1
CASSRPGLAGGREQFF
TGTGCCAGCAGCCGCCCGGGACTAGCGGGGGGCCGAGAGCAGTTCTTC
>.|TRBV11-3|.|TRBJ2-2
CASSAGVSTGELFF
TGTGCCAGCAGCGCAGGGGTTTCGACCGGGGAGCTGTTTTTT
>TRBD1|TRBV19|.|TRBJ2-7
CASSIRGDRGPGEQYF
TGTGCCAGTAGTATAAGGGGCGACAGGGGGCCCGGCGAGCAGTACTTC
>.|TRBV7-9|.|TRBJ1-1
CASSPATEAFF
TGTGCCAGCAGCCCAGCCACTGAAGCTTTCTTT
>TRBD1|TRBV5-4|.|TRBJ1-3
CASSFKDRAVAGNTIYF
TGTGCCAGCAGCTTTAAGGACAGGGCCGTGGCTGGAAACACCATATATTTT
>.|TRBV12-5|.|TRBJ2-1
CASGLVQGGLNEQFF
TGTGCTAGTGGTTTGGTACAAGGGGGACTGAATGAGCAGTTCTTC
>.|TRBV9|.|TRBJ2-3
CASGGSKTTDTQYF
TGTGCCAGCGGAGGAAGTAAAACCACAGATACGCAGTATTTT
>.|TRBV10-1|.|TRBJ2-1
CARPGSRIYNEQFF
TGCGCCAGACCGGGTTCCCGTATCTACAATGAGCAGTTCTTC
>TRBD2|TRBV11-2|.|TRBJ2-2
CASSLISGENTGELFF
TGTGCCAGCAGCTTAATTAGCGGGGAGAACACCGGGGAGCTGTTTTTT
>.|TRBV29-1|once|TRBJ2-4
CSALSSDGENIQYF
TGCAGCGCTCTATCATCGGACGGGGAAAACATTCAGTACTTC
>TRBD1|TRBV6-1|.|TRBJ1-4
CASSARRTGGVRANEKLFF
TGTGCCAGCAGTGCCAGACGGACAGGGGGCGTAAGAGCTAATGAAAAACTGTTTTTT
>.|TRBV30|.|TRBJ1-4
CAYRTPPNEKLFF
TGTGCTTATAGGACACCCCCTAATGAAAAACTGTTTTTT
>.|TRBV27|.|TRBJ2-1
CASSLTRNYNEQFF
TGTGCCAGCAGTTTGACAAGAAACTACAATGAGCAGTTCTTC
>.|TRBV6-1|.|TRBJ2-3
CASSEAGTDTQYF
TGTGCCAGCAGTGAAGCAGGCACAGATACGCAGTATTTT